These T cell receptor beta chains were read from a single sample in a study of blood T cell repertoires in COVID-19. The assay was immunoSEQ multiplex PCR, and TCRdb's table has in-frame clones only and misses some. Of under 140,000 clones in the sample, more than 75% are singletons; the top ten hold approximately 3.5%. The sequenced sample consisted of peripheral blood. Receptors originate from a woman between 50 and 59 years old with acute or convalescent COVID-19. Each CDR3 is given with its conserved first and last residue. Each record gives: CDR3 DNA, CDR3 protein, V gene, clone size, J gene, CDR3 length, D gene. D genes are given only for firm matches. For some rows the clone size is stated as once, few or many, or as a class when expanded; others skip it.

cdr3_nt: TGCAGTGCTAGTAGGGGAGGGAATAGCAATCAGCCCCAGCATTTT; cdr3_aa: CSASRGGNSNQPQHF; v_call: TRBV20-1; clone_size: .; j_call: TRBJ1-5; cdr3_length: 15; d_call: .
cdr3_nt: TGCAGTACGGACAGGTGGGGGACCCAGTACTTC; cdr3_aa: CSTDRWGTQYF; v_call: TRBV20-1; clone_size: .; j_call: TRBJ2-5; cdr3_length: 11; d_call: TRBD1
cdr3_nt: TGTGCCAGCAGCTTAACAGGGTTAAGCAATCAGCCCCAGCATTTT; cdr3_aa: CASSLTGLSNQPQHF; v_call: TRBV7-2; clone_size: .; j_call: TRBJ1-5; cdr3_length: 15; d_call: .
cdr3_nt: TGTGCCAGCCCGATCCCCGGGACATTGAACACCGGGGAGCTGTTTTTT; cdr3_aa: CASPIPGTLNTGELFF; v_call: TRBV7-9; clone_size: .; j_call: TRBJ2-2; cdr3_length: 16; d_call: .
cdr3_nt: TGTGCCAGCAGTTTCCAACTCTCTGGAAACACCATATATTTT; cdr3_aa: CASSFQLSGNTIYF; v_call: TRBV28; clone_size: .; j_call: TRBJ1-3; cdr3_length: 14; d_call: .
cdr3_nt: TGTGCCAGCAGCCAGACAGGGGGACGAAACACCATATATTTT; cdr3_aa: CASSQTGGRNTIYF; v_call: TRBV3-1/TRBV3-2; clone_size: .; j_call: TRBJ1-3; cdr3_length: 14; d_call: TRBD1
cdr3_nt: TGTGCCAGCAGCCAAGATCACTGGGGACTAATGTACAATGAGCAGTTCTTC; cdr3_aa: CASSQDHWGLMYNEQFF; v_call: TRBV14; clone_size: .; j_call: TRBJ2-1; cdr3_length: 17; d_call: TRBD2
cdr3_nt: TGTGCCAGCAGCTATGGGACAGGGGATGGAGGGGAAAAACTGTTTTTT; cdr3_aa: CASSYGTGDGGEKLFF; v_call: TRBV7-9; clone_size: .; j_call: TRBJ1-4; cdr3_length: 16; d_call: TRBD1
cdr3_nt: TGTGCCAGCAGTCCCGGGGGAGCAAACAATTCACCCCTCCACTTT; cdr3_aa: CASSPGGANNSPLHF; v_call: TRBV6-5; clone_size: .; j_call: TRBJ1-6; cdr3_length: 15; d_call: .
cdr3_nt: TGTGCCAGCAGTGTTCAGGGGTACGAGCAGTACTTC; cdr3_aa: CASSVQGYEQYF; v_call: TRBV2; clone_size: .; j_call: TRBJ2-7; cdr3_length: 12; d_call: .
cdr3_nt: TGCACCAGCAGCCATACTAACGGACTAGCGGGGTACAATGAGCAGTTCTTC; cdr3_aa: CTSSHTNGLAGYNEQFF; v_call: TRBV1; clone_size: .; j_call: TRBJ2-1; cdr3_length: 17; d_call: .
cdr3_nt: TGTGCCATCAGTGAGCGGGTTGGGCAAGAGACCCAGTACTTC; cdr3_aa: CAISERVGQETQYF; v_call: TRBV10-3; clone_size: .; j_call: TRBJ2-5; cdr3_length: 14; d_call: .
cdr3_nt: TGTGCCAGCAGCCCTCACCCAGGATACGAGCAGTACTTC; cdr3_aa: CASSPHPGYEQYF; v_call: TRBV7-7; clone_size: .; j_call: TRBJ2-7; cdr3_length: 13; d_call: .
cdr3_nt: TGTGCCAGAATGGCACTAGAAGCTTTCTTT; cdr3_aa: CARMALEAFF; v_call: TRBV6-6; clone_size: .; j_call: TRBJ1-1; cdr3_length: 10; d_call: .
cdr3_nt: TGCGCCAGCAGCCTTGACGGGAAAGGACAGCCCCAGCATTTT; cdr3_aa: CASSLDGKGQPQHF; v_call: TRBV5-1; clone_size: .; j_call: TRBJ1-5; cdr3_length: 14; d_call: .
cdr3_nt: TGCGCCAGCAGCTTGGGCGGGACAGGGACAACTAATGAAAAACTGTTTTTT; cdr3_aa: CASSLGGTGTTNEKLFF; v_call: TRBV5-1; clone_size: few; j_call: TRBJ1-4; cdr3_length: 17; d_call: TRBD1
cdr3_nt: TGTGCCAGCAAACGAGGGGGAAACTATAATTCACCCCTCCACTTT; cdr3_aa: CASKRGGNYNSPLHF; v_call: TRBV3-1/TRBV3-2; clone_size: .; j_call: TRBJ1-6; cdr3_length: 15; d_call: .
cdr3_nt: TGTGCCAGCAAGGCCGGGAGTTCCTACAATGAGCAGTTCTTC; cdr3_aa: CASKAGSSYNEQFF; v_call: TRBV2; clone_size: once; j_call: TRBJ2-1; cdr3_length: 14; d_call: .
cdr3_nt: TGTGCCAGCAGCCAATCGGGACAGGGGAACACTGAAGCTTTCTTT; cdr3_aa: CASSQSGQGNTEAFF; v_call: TRBV16; clone_size: .; j_call: TRBJ1-1; cdr3_length: 15; d_call: TRBD1
cdr3_nt: TGTGCCAGTAGTATACCTAGCGGGAGCCGAAATGAGCAGTTCTTC; cdr3_aa: CASSIPSGSRNEQFF; v_call: TRBV19; clone_size: .; j_call: TRBJ2-1; cdr3_length: 15; d_call: TRBD2
cdr3_nt: TGTGCCAGCAGTTACTCCAGCGGGAGGGTGGGATACGAGCAGTACTTC; cdr3_aa: CASSYSSGRVGYEQYF; v_call: TRBV6-5; clone_size: .; j_call: TRBJ2-7; cdr3_length: 16; d_call: TRBD2
cdr3_nt: TGTGCCAGCAGCTCCGGGACAGGGGCCACTGAAGCTTTCTTT; cdr3_aa: CASSSGTGATEAFF; v_call: TRBV28; clone_size: .; j_call: TRBJ1-1; cdr3_length: 14; d_call: TRBD1
cdr3_nt: TGTGCCAGCAGTTACTTCCACCGGGGAGGCACTGAAGCTTTCTTT; cdr3_aa: CASSYFHRGGTEAFF; v_call: TRBV6-5; clone_size: .; j_call: TRBJ1-1; cdr3_length: 15; d_call: .
cdr3_nt: TGCGCCAGCAGCTTGAGGCTAGCAGACACCGGGGAGCTGTTTTTT; cdr3_aa: CASSLRLADTGELFF; v_call: TRBV5-1; clone_size: .; j_call: TRBJ2-2; cdr3_length: 15; d_call: .
cdr3_nt: TGTGCCAGCAGCTCAGGCGGCGGGTCTCAAGAGACCCAGTACTTC; cdr3_aa: CASSSGGGSQETQYF; v_call: TRBV11-3; clone_size: .; j_call: TRBJ2-5; cdr3_length: 15; d_call: .
cdr3_nt: TGTGCCAGCAGCTCAACCGGGACAGGGAACTACAATGAGCAGTTCTTC; cdr3_aa: CASSSTGTGNYNEQFF; v_call: TRBV7-8; clone_size: once; j_call: TRBJ2-1; cdr3_length: 16; d_call: TRBD1
cdr3_nt: TGTGCCAGCAGCTTAGCGGGGAGGTTTGGAGAGCAGTACTTC; cdr3_aa: CASSLAGRFGEQYF; v_call: TRBV7-9; clone_size: once; j_call: TRBJ2-7; cdr3_length: 14; d_call: .